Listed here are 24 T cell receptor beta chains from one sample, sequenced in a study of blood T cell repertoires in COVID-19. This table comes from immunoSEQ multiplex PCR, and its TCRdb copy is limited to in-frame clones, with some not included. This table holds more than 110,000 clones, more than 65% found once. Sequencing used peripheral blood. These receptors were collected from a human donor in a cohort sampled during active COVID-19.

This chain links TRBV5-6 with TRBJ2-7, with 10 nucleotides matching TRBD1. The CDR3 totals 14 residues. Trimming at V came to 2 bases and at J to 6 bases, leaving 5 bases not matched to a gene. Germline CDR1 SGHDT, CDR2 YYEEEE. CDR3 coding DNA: TGTGCCAGCAGCTTTGGGACAGGGGAGCGCGAGCAGTACTTC. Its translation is CASSFGTGEREQYF.

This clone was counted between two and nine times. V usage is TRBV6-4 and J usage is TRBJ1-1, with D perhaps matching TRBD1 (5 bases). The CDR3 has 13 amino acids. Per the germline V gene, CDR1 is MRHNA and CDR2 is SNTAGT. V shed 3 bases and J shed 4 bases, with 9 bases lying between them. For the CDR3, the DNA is TGTGCCAGCAGTGAGGCGGGGGGCACTGAAGCTTTCTTT. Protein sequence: CASSEAGGTEAFF.

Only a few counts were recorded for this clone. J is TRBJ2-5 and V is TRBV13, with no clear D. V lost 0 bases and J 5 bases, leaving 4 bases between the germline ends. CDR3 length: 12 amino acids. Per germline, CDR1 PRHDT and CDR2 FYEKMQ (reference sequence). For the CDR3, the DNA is TGTGCCAGCAGCTTAGGCCTGGAGACCCAGTACTTC. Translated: CASSLGLETQYF.

CDR3 bases: TGTGCCAGCAGCTTATCGGGGCAGGGACAGGGCGAGCAGTACTTC. This encodes CASSLSGQGQGEQYF. The rearrangement joins TRBV7-9 to TRBJ2-7, with 9 bases that match TRBD1. Germline-derived CDR1 and CDR2 are SEHNR and FQNEAQ (reference sequence). Trimming cost V 2 bases and J 6 bases; bases outside gene matches: 8. This CDR3 is 15 amino acids long.

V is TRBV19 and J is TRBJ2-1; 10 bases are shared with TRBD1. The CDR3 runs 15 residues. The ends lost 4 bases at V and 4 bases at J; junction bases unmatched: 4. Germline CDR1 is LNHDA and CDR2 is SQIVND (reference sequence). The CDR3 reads CASSTGQGGYNEQFF. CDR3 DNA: TGTGCCAGTAGTACCGGACAGGGGGGGTACAATGAGCAGTTCTTC. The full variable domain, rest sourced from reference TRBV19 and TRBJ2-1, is DGGITQSPKYLFRKEGQNVTLSCEQNLNHDAMYWYRQDPGQGLRLIYYSQIVNDFQKGDIAEGYSVSREKKESFPLTVTSAQKNPTAFYLCASSTGQGGYNEQFFGPGTRLTVL.

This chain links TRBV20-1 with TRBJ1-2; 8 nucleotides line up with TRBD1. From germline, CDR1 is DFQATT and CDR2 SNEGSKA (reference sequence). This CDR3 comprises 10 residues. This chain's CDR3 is CTETGVGYTF. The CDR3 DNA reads TGCACCGAGACAGGGGTAGGCTACACCTTC.

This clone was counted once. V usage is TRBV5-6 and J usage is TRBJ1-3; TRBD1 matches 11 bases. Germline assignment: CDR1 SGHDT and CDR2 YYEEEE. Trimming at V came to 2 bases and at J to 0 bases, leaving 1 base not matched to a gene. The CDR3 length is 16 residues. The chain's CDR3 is CASSFGTGGSGNTIYF. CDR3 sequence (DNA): TGTGCCAGCAGCTTTGGGACAGGGGGCTCTGGAAACACCATATATTTT. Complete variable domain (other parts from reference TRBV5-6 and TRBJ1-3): DAGVTQSPTHLIKTRGQQVTLRCSPKSGHDTVSWYQQALGQGPQFIFQYYEEEERQRGNFPDRFSGHQFPNYSSELNVNALLLGDSALYLCASSFGTGGSGNTIYFGEGSWLTVV.

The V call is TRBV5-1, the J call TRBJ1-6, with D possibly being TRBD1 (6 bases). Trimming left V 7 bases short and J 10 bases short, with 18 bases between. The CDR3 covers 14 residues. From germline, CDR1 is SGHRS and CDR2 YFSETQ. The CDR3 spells CASGEGGQSSPLHF. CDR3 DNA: TGCGCCAGCGGGGAGGGTGGACAGAGCTCACCCCTCCACTTT.

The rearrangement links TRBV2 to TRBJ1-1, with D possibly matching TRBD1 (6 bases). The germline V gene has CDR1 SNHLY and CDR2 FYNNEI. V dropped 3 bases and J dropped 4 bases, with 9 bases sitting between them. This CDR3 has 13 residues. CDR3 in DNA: TGTGCCAGCAGTGACAGGGGCGTCACTGAAGCTTTCTTT. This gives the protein CASSDRGVTEAFF.

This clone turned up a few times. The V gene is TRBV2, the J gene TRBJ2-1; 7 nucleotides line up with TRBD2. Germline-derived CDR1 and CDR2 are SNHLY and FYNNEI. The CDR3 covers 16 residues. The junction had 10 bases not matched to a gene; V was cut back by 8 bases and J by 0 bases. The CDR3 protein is CASLLEGGSSYNEQFF. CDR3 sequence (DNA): TGTGCCAGCCTCCTCGAGGGAGGGAGCTCCTACAATGAGCAGTTCTTC.

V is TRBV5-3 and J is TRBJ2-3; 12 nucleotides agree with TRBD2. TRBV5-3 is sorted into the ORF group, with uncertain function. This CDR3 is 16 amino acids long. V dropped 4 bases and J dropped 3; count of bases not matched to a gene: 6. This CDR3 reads CARSAALAGGTDTQYF. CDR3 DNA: TGTGCCAGAAGCGCGGCACTAGCGGGGGGAACAGATACGCAGTATTTT.

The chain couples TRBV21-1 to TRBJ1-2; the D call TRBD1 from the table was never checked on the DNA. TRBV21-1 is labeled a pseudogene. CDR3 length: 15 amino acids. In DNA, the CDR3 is TGTGCCAGCAGCCGCGAGTGGACAGGGAGGGGTGGCTACACCTTC. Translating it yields CASSREWTGRGGYTF.

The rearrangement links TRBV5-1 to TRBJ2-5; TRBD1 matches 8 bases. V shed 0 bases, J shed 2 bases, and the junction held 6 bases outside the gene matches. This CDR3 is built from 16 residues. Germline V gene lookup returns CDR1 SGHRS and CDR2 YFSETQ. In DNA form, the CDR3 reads TGCGCCAGCAGCTTGGGGACAGGGAAGTTGCAAGAGACCCAGTACTTC. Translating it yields CASSLGTGKLQETQYF.

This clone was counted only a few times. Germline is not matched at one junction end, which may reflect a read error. Here the CDR3 DNA reads TGTGCCAGCAGGGAAGACAGGGCCAGGAACACTGAAGCTTTCTTT. It yields the protein CASREDRARNTEAFF. The chain recombines TRBV6-1 with TRBJ1-1, with 7 bases identical to TRBD1. The CDR3 contains 15 residues. Germline CDR1 is MNHNS and CDR2 is SASEGT.

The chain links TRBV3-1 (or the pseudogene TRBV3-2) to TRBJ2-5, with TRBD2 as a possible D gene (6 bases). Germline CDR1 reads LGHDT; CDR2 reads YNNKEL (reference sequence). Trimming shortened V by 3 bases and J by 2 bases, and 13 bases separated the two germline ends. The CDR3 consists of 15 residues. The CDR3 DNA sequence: TGTGCCAGCAGCCACCCGGGACTCATACAAGAGACCCAGTACTTC. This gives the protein CASSHPGLIQETQYF.

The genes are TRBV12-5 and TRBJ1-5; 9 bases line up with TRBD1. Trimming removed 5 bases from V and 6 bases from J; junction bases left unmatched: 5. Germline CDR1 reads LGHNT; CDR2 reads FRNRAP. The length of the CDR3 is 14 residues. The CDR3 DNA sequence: TGTGCTAGTGGTCCGACAGGGGGTGTTCAGCCCCAGCATTTT. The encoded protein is CASGPTGGVQPQHF.

The CDR3 DNA reads as TGTGCCAGCAGCCAAGCTGGGACTTCCTACGAGCAGTACTTC. Translation gives CASSQAGTSYEQYF. The chain links TRBV3-1 (or the pseudogene TRBV3-2) to TRBJ2-7; maybe TRBD2 (6 bases). The CDR3 consists of 14 residues. Germline values: CDR1 LGHDT, CDR2 YNNKEL (reference sequence). With 1 base removed from V and 1 base from J, the gap between germline ends came to 8 bases.

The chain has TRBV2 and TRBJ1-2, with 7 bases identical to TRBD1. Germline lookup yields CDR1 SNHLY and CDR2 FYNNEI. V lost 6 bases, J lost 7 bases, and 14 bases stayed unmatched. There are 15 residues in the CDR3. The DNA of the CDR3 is TGTGCCAGCAGGGAGGTTGGGCAGGGGGTCGCTGGCTACACCTTC. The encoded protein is CASREVGQGVAGYTF.

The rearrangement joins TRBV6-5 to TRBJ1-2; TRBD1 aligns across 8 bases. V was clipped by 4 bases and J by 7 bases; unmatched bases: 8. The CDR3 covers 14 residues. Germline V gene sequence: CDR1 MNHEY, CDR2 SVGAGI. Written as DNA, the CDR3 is TGTGCCAGCAGTTTCCTTGACAGGGGTGGTGGCTACACCTTC. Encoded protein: CASSFLDRGGGYTF.

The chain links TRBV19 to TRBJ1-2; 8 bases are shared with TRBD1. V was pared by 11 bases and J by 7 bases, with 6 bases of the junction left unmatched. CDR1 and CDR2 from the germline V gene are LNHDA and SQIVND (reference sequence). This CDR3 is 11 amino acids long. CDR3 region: CAAQGASGYTF. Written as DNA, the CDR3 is TGTGCCGCCCAGGGGGCTAGTGGCTACACCTTC.

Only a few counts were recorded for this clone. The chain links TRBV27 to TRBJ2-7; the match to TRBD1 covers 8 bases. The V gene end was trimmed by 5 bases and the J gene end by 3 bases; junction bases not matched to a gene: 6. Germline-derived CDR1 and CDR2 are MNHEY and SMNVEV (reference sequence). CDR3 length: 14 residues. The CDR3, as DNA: TGTGCCAGCAGTCCGCCGGGACAGGTCTACGAGCAGTACTTC. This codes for CASSPPGQVYEQYF.

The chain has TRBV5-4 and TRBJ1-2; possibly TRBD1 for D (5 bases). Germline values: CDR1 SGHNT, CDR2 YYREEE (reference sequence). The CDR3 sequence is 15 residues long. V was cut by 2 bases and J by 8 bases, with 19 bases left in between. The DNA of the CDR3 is TGTGCCAGCAGCTTTGGGGGGACTCCTGGCGGCGGCTACACCTTC. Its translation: CASSFGGTPGGGYTF. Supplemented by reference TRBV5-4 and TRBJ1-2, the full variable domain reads ETGVTQSPTHLIKTRGQQVTLRCSSQSGHNTVSWYQQALGQGPQFIFQYYREEENGRGNFPPRFSGLQFPNYSSELNVNALELDDSALYLCASSFGGTPGGGYTFGSGTRLTVV.

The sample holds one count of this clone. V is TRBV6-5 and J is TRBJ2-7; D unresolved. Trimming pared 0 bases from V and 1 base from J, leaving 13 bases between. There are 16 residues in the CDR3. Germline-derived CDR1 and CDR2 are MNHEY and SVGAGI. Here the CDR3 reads CASSYSWWSPSYEQYF. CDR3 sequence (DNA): TGTGCCAGCAGTTACTCGTGGTGGAGTCCTTCCTACGAGCAGTACTTC.

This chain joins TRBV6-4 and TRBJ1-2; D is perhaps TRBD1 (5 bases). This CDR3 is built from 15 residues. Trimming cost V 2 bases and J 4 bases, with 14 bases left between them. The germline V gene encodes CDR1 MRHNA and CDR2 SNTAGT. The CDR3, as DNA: TGTGCCAGCAGTGACCGTCCCCAGGGCGCCTATGGCTACACCTTC. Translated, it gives CASSDRPQGAYGYTF.